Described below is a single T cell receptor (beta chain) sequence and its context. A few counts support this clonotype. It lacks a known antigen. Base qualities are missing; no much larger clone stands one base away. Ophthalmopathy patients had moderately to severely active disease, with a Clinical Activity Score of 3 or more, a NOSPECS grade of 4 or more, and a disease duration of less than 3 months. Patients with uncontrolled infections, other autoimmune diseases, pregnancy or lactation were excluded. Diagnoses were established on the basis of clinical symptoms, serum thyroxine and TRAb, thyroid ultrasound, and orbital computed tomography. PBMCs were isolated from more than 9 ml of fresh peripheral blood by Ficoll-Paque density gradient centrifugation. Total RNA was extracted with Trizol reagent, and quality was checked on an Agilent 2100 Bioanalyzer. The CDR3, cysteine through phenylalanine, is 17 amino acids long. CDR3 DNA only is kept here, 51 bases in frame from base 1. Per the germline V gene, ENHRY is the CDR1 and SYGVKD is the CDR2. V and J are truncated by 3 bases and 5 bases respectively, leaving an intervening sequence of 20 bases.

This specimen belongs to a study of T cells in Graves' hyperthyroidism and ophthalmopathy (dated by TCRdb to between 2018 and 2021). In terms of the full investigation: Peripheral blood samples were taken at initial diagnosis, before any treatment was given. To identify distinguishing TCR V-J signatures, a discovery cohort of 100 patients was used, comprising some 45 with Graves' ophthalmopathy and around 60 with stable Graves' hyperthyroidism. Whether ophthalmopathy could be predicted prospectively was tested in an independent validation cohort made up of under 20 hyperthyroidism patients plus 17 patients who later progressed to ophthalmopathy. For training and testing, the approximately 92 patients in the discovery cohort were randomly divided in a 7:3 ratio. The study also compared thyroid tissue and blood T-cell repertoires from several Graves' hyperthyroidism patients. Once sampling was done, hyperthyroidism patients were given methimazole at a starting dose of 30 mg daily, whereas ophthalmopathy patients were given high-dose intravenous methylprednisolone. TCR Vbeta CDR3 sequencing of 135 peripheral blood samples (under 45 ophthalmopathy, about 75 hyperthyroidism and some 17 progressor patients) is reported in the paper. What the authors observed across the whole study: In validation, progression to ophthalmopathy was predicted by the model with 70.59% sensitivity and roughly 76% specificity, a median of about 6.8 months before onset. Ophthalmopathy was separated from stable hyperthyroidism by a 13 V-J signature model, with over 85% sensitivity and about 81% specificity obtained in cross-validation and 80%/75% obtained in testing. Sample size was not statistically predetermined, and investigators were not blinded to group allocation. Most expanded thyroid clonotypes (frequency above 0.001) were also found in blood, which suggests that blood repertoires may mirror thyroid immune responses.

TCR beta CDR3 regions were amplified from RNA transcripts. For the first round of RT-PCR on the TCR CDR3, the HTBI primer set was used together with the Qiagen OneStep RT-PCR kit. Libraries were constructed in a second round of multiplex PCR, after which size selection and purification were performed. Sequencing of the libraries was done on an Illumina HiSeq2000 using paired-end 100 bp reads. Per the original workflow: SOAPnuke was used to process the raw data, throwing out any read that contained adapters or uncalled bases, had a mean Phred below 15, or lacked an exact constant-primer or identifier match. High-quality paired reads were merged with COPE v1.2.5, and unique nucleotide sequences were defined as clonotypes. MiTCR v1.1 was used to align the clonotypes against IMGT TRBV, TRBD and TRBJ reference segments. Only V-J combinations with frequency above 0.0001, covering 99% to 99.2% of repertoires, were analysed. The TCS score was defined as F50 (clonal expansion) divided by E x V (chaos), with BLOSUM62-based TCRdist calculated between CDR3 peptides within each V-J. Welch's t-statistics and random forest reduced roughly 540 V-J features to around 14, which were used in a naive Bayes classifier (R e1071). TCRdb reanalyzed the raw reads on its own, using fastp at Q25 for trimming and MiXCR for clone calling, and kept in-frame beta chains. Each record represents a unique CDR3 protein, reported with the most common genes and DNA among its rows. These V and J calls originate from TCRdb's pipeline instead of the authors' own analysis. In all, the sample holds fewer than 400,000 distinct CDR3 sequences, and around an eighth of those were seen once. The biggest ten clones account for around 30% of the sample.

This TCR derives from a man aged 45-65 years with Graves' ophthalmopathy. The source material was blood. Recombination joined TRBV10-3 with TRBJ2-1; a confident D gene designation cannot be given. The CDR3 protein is CAISESGFELENNEQFF. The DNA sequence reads TGTGCCATCAGTGAATCCGGGTTCGAGCTAGAAAACAATGAGCAGTTCTTC.